Sequencing of this T cell receptor beta chain was carried out in a study of PD-1 blockade in classical Hodgkin lymphoma (dated by TCRdb to the early 2020s). Broadly, across the study: The study used TCR beta sequencing and CyTOF to define a peripheral blood immune signature of response to PD-1 blockade in classical Hodgkin lymphoma. What the research found in general, with its limitations: Newly diagnosed patients were reported to have lower baseline TCR diversity than healthy donors, and relapsed/refractory patients were reported to have lower baseline TCR diversity still. The study covered only a single clinical trial cohort, and the causes of the repertoire differences, possibly disease activity or prior therapy, were still not defined.

Trimmed from V: 6 bases; trimmed from J: 5 bases; junction bases lacking a gene match: 3. The CDR3 runs 12 amino acids, cysteine and phenylalanine included. Kept here is only the CDR3 DNA, which spans 36 bases and is read in frame from base 1. From a lookup of the germline V gene, CDR1 and CDR2 are ENHRY and SYGVKD. The Qiagen DNeasy kit was used to extract genomic DNA both from unsorted PBMCs and from the negatively selected CD4+ and CD8+ fractions. TCR beta CDR3 regions were subjected to amplification by immunoSEQ multiplex PCR with primers that anneal to V and J segments. A synthetic immune receptor repertoire was used to minimize amplification bias, and any remaining bias was removed computationally after sequencing. In the source study's methods: Custom Python scripts were used to quantify repertoire diversity as the Shannon entropy index. The unsorted, CD4+ and CD8+ repertoires were each analyzed separately, with the exception of combined analyses, where CD4+ and CD8+ sequences were merged in silico. TCRdb limited this immuneACCESS table to in-frame rearrangements with V and J called. A share of clones is missing; checked studies link under half to unresolved V genes, and the rest is unexplained. V and J calls and clone size are given by that table; D and trimming were obtained from the DNA. Present in this sample are 5,000 to 6,500 clones, 80% to 90% of which were seen just once. The ten largest clones take up around an eighth of the sample.

As regards this clone: No antigen is known for it. Nothing much larger sits one base from this clone, and base qualities are not available.

The time point label, as the study defines it: newly diagnosed, previously untreated cHL patient sample. Using a Miltenyi CD8+ T cell isolation kit, CD8+ T cells were purified from thawed PBMCs through magnetic negative selection. To serve as a comparison group for the relapsed/refractory trial patients, PBMCs were sequenced from patients with newly diagnosed, previously untreated classical Hodgkin lymphoma. Peripheral blood was collected in 8 mL Vacutainer Cell Preparation Tubes, from which PBMCs were isolated by centrifugation and then cryopreserved. Purified CD4+ and CD8+ fractions were prepared only for cases where an additional PBMC sample was available. Magnetically labelled cells were removed on LS columns in a quadroMACS separator, and the flow-through was collected as the purified fraction.

This chain joins TRBV10-3 to TRBJ2-7, with 8 central nucleotides matching TRBD1. The clonotype was recovered from a human donor with classical Hodgkin lymphoma. Sequenced sample: CD8+ T cells from blood. The bases read TGTGCCATCAGCATGGACAGGGACGAGCAGTACTTC. Translated, this is CAISMDRDEQYF.